The rows below give T cell receptor beta chains drawn from one sample of a study of T-cell memory formation after mild COVID-19. TCRdb reprocessed the 5' RACE reads via MiXCR and lists one record per CDR3 protein. The sample shows 280,000 or so distinct CDR3 sequences, 8% to 9% of them seen only once. The sequenced sample was PBMCs or a T cell subset sorted from them (not recorded which). Source of these receptors: a man aged 18-30 years who had mild COVID-19 (a few samples of this study predate the infection). Cell type and time point are not known. Both conserved end residues are part of each CDR3. The D gene is left open where the match is weak. A row's size may be missing; if present it is once, few, many or a size class.

J: TRBJ1-6; V: TRBV29-1; size: few; D: TRBD1; length: 13; CDR3: CSVEQGAGSPLHF; DNA: TGCAGCGTTGAACAGGGGGCCGGTTCACCCCTCCACTTT
J: TRBJ2-3; V: TRBV4-1; size: .; D: .; length: 16; CDR3: CASSRLVGGSTDTQYF; DNA: TGCGCCAGCAGCCGCCTCGTAGGGGGGAGCACAGATACGCAGTATTTT
J: TRBJ2-7; V: TRBV5-1; size: many; D: TRBD1; length: 16; CDR3: CASSLPRAGGDDEQYF; DNA: TGCGCCAGCAGCTTGCCGCGGGCAGGGGGAGACGACGAGCAGTACTTC
J: TRBJ2-5; V: TRBV29-1; size: .; D: TRBD2; length: 14; CDR3: CSVVWLAGGETQYF; DNA: TGCAGCGTTGTCTGGCTAGCGGGGGGAGAGACCCAGTACTTC
J: TRBJ2-7; V: TRBV7-2; size: .; D: .; length: 13; CDR3: CASSQPPFYEQYF; DNA: TGTGCCAGCAGCCAACCCCCCTTCTACGAGCAGTACTTC
J: TRBJ2-6; V: TRBV5-1; size: many; D: TRBD1; length: 15; CDR3: CASSWTGPGANVLTF; DNA: TGCGCCAGCAGTTGGACAGGCCCTGGGGCCAACGTCCTGACTTTC
J: TRBJ1-1; V: TRBV3-1; size: many; D: TRBD1; length: 15; CDR3: CASSPWGQGRTEAFF; DNA: TGTGCCAGCAGCCCCTGGGGACAGGGAAGAACTGAAGCTTTCTTT
J: TRBJ1-6; V: TRBV7-8; size: few; D: .; length: 15; CDR3: CASSLVSRGASPLHF; DNA: TGTGCCAGCAGCTTAGTTTCTAGGGGTGCTTCACCCCTCCACTTT
J: TRBJ1-3; V: TRBV4-1; size: .; D: .; length: 14; CDR3: CASSQGHSGNTIYF; DNA: TGCGCCAGCAGCCAAGGCCACTCTGGAAACACCATATATTTT
J: TRBJ2-5; V: TRBV20-1; size: many; D: .; length: 16; CDR3: CSARDLGWGAQETQYF; DNA: TGCAGTGCTAGAGATCTCGGGTGGGGGGCCCAAGAGACCCAGTACTTC
J: TRBJ1-5; V: TRBV6-1; size: few; D: TRBD1; length: 16; CDR3: CASSGSRQGVVQPQHF; DNA: TGTGCCAGCAGTGGGAGTAGACAGGGGGTAGTTCAGCCCCAGCATTTT
J: TRBJ2-5; V: TRBV4-3; size: many; D: TRBD1; length: 15; CDR3: CASSQARTGQETQYF; DNA: TGCGCCAGCAGCCAAGCCCGGACAGGACAAGAGACCCAGTACTTC
J: TRBJ2-3; V: TRBV12-3/TRBV12-4; size: few; D: .; length: 15; CDR3: CASSPSGRSTDTQYF; DNA: TGTGCCAGCAGCCCTTCGGGGCGGAGCACAGATACGCAGTATTTT
J: TRBJ2-3; V: TRBV11-2; size: few; D: TRBD1; length: 15; CDR3: CASSAGGAGSDTQYF; DNA: TGTGCCAGCAGCGCAGGGGGCGCCGGTTCAGATACGCAGTATTTT
J: TRBJ2-5; V: TRBV7-2; size: many; D: .; length: 15; CDR3: CASSTSPQRQETQYF; DNA: TGTGCCAGCAGCACCTCTCCGCAACGTCAAGAGACCCAGTACTTC
J: TRBJ2-7; V: TRBV20-1; size: .; D: .; length: 15; CDR3: CSASRVGKSSYEQYF; DNA: TGCAGTGCTAGCCGAGTTGGTAAAAGCTCCTACGAGCAGTACTTC
J: TRBJ2-1; V: TRBV6-5; size: few; D: .; length: 14; CDR3: CASRSPGEGGEQFF; DNA: TGTGCCAGCAGATCCCCGGGGGAAGGGGGTGAGCAGTTCTTC
J: TRBJ2-3; V: TRBV5-4; size: .; D: TRBD2; length: 14; CDR3: CASSLASGPDTQYF; DNA: TGTGCCAGCAGCTTGGCTAGCGGCCCAGATACGCAGTATTTT
J: TRBJ2-1; V: TRBV5-1; size: few; D: TRBD1; length: 14; CDR3: CASSLGTGSNEQFF; DNA: TGCGCCAGCAGCTTGGGGACAGGGTCGAATGAGCAGTTCTTC
J: TRBJ2-4; V: TRBV2; size: many; D: .; length: 15; CDR3: CASSDHRLAKNIQYF; DNA: TGTGCCAGCAGTGACCACAGACTAGCCAAAAACATTCAGTACTTC
J: TRBJ2-7; V: TRBV5-5; size: .; D: .; length: 14; CDR3: CASSFQVKTYEQYF; DNA: TGTGCCAGCAGCTTTCAAGTAAAGACCTACGAGCAGTACTTC
J: TRBJ1-5; V: TRBV7-2; size: many; D: .; length: 22; CDR3: CASSSQSRRGPTAEPEDQPQHF; DNA: TGTGCCAGCAGCTCGCAATCTAGACGCGGACCGACCGCGGAGCCGGAGGACCAGCCCCAGCATTTT
J: TRBJ2-1; V: TRBV5-1; size: many; D: .; length: 15; CDR3: CASSLDWSSYNEQFF; DNA: TGCGCCAGCAGCTTGGACTGGAGCTCCTACAATGAGCAGTTCTTC
J: TRBJ2-3; V: TRBV20-1; size: few; D: .; length: 12; CDR3: CSADAGSDTQYF; DNA: TGCAGTGCTGACGCGGGGTCGGATACGCAGTATTTT
J: TRBJ1-2; V: TRBV20-1; size: few; D: .; length: 10; CDR3: CSARDRGYTF; DNA: TGCAGTGCTAGAGACCGTGGCTACACCTTC
J: TRBJ2-3; V: TRBV5-6; size: .; D: TRBD2; length: 16; CDR3: CASSSQLAPSTETQYF; DNA: TGTGCCAGCAGCTCCCAACTAGCGCCAAGCACAGAAACGCAGTATTTT
J: TRBJ2-2; V: TRBV5-1; size: .; D: TRBD1; length: 15; CDR3: CASSWQGALGGELFF; DNA: TGCGCCAGCAGCTGGCAGGGGGCGCTTGGCGGGGAGCTGTTTTTT
J: TRBJ1-6; V: TRBV9; size: many; D: TRBD1; length: 16; CDR3: CASSGGQGANESPLHF; DNA: TGTGCCAGCAGCGGGGGACAGGGGGCTAACGAATCACCCCTCCACTTT
J: TRBJ1-5; V: TRBV3-1; size: .; D: .; length: 13; CDR3: CASSPSQGGPQHF; DNA: TGTGCCAGCAGCCCATCACAGGGTGGGCCCCAGCATTTT
J: TRBJ2-3; V: TRBV6-5; size: .; D: TRBD2; length: 19; CDR3: CASSSPWGLAGGRPDTQYF; DNA: TGTGCCAGCAGTTCCCCGTGGGGACTAGCGGGGGGGCGCCCAGATACGCAGTATTTT
J: TRBJ2-3; V: TRBV7-9; size: many; D: .; length: 14; CDR3: CASSVSTATDTQYF; DNA: TGTGCCAGCAGCGTCTCGACGGCGACAGATACGCAGTATTTT
J: TRBJ2-7; V: TRBV7-6; size: .; D: .; length: 13; CDR3: CASSSGAPYEQYF; DNA: TGTGCCAGCAGCTCGGGGGCGCCCTACGAGCAGTACTTC
J: TRBJ2-3; V: TRBV6-5; size: .; D: .; length: 12; CDR3: CASSYPPDTQYF; DNA: TGTGCCAGCAGTTATCCCCCAGATACGCAGTATTTT
J: TRBJ2-2; V: TRBV18; size: .; D: TRBD1; length: 15; CDR3: CASSPLQGASGELFF; DNA: TGTGCCAGCTCACCTTTGCAGGGGGCGTCCGGGGAGCTGTTTTTT
J: TRBJ2-3; V: TRBV5-1; size: many; D: .; length: 14; CDR3: CASSPGQITDTQYF; DNA: TGCGCCAGCAGCCCCGGACAGATCACAGATACGCAGTATTTT
J: TRBJ2-4; V: TRBV4-1; size: few; D: TRBD1; length: 17; CDR3: CASSPGRGQGTKNIQYF; DNA: TGCGCCAGCAGTCCCGGCAGGGGGCAGGGGACCAAAAACATTCAGTACTTC
J: TRBJ1-2; V: TRBV7-2; size: .; D: .; length: 13; CDR3: CASSSSWAGGYTF; DNA: TGTGCCAGCAGCTCTTCTTGGGCAGGGGGCTACACCTTC
J: TRBJ2-7; V: TRBV7-6; size: many; D: TRBD1; length: 13; CDR3: CASSAQTGLEQYF; DNA: TGTGCCAGCAGCGCCCAGACAGGGTTGGAGCAGTACTTC
J: TRBJ2-7; V: TRBV30; size: .; D: .; length: 13; CDR3: CAWSRGVRHEQYF; DNA: TGTGCCTGGAGTCGCGGGGTAAGGCACGAGCAGTACTTC
J: TRBJ2-5; V: TRBV20-1; size: .; D: TRBD1; length: 14; CDR3: CSASLDRRQETQYF; DNA: TGCAGTGCTTCCTTGGACAGGCGACAAGAGACCCAGTACTTC
J: TRBJ1-5; V: TRBV29-1; size: .; D: .; length: 13; CDR3: CSVEGGKNQPQHF; DNA: TGCAGCGTTGAAGGGGGAAAAAATCAGCCCCAGCATTTT
J: TRBJ2-5; V: TRBV6-2/TRBV6-3; size: .; D: .; length: 13; CDR3: CASRKGVQETQYF; DNA: TGTGCCAGCAGGAAGGGGGTTCAAGAGACCCAGTACTTC